A single TCR beta chain is shown here with its context. Its antigen is still unknown. Some clones are missing from TCRdb's copy, which holds only in-frame ones; the method was immunoSEQ multiplex PCR. The table has approximately 100,000 clones, 90% seen once. V was clipped by 3 bases and J by 7 bases, with 16 bases between them. The CDR3 is 14 residues long. Germline assignment: CDR1 SGHAT and CDR2 FQNNGV. This specimen comes from a study of OX40 agonist ivuxolimab in advanced cancers. On the study more broadly: Ivuxolimab is an agonistic anti-OX40 (CD134) antibody, and patients were treated with it. Having had anti-PD-1, anti-PD-L1 or anti-CTLA-4 therapy before was allowed, and about 42% had some.

Points from the study as a whole: Among the nonresponders, some also had low normalized T-cell clonal expansion.

Sampling times: baseline, cycle 4 day 1, cycle 7 day 1. The chain is built from TRBV11-2 and TRBJ2-7; a weak D match, TRBD2 (6 bases). This specimen consisted of CD4+ or CD8+ T cells sorted from blood, obtained in a trial of the OX40 agonist ivuxolimab. The source of this sequence is an adult with an advanced solid tumor such as melanoma, head and neck, liver or kidney cancer. In DNA, the CDR3 is TGTGCCAGCAGCTTTTACACGGTGGCGGGGGAGCAGTACTTC. Translation gives CASSFYTVAGEQYF.